Below are 18 T cell receptor beta chains sequenced from a single sample in a study of cytomegalovirus exposure and HLA in healthy donors. A multiplex PCR was run with 60 Vbeta primers and 13 Jbeta primers. The data were produced by immunoSEQ multiplex PCR, yet TCRdb's version contains in-frame clones alone and is incomplete. The sample lists 120,000 or so clones; about four fifths were seen once. The sequenced sample consisted of PBMCs. The receptors here all came from a man aged 18 to 29 in good health and CMV-seronegative.

The chain has TRBV2 and TRBJ1-1, with 7 bases identical to TRBD1. Looked up from germline, CDR1 is SNHLY and CDR2 is FYNNEI. V shed 7 bases and J 0 bases; nucleotides not matched to a gene: 5. CDR3 length: 14 amino acids. The CDR3 region is CASTQTGLNTEAFF. The CDR3 DNA is TGTGCCAGCACCCAGACAGGGTTGAACACTGAAGCTTTCTTT.

V usage is TRBV27 and J usage is TRBJ2-1; TRBD2 might be the D (5 bases). Germline-derived CDR1 and CDR2 are MNHEY and SMNVEV (reference sequence). This CDR3 contains 12 residues. The V gene lost 4 bases and the J gene lost 8 bases, with 9 bases spanning the gap. DNA for the CDR3: TGTGCCAGCAGTTCGCTAGCAGATGAGCAGTTCTTC. The encoded protein is CASSSLADEQFF.

The chain couples TRBV19 to TRBJ1-4, with TRBD1 matching over 12 bases. With V trimmed by 4 bases and J by 7 bases, 4 bases remained unmatched. CDR1 LNHDA and CDR2 SQIVND come from the germline V gene (reference sequence). This CDR3 comprises 15 residues. CDR3 sequence (DNA): TGTGCCAGTAGTAGGGGACAGGGGGCCACTGAAAAACTGTTTTTT. This gives the protein CASSRGQGATEKLFF.

The chain joins TRBV13 to TRBJ2-7; TRBD1 is a possible D gene (8 bases). This CDR3 is built from 13 residues. V was trimmed by 7 bases and J by 4 bases, leaving 14 bases between them. The V gene's germline CDR1 is PRHDT and CDR2 FYEKMQ (reference sequence). This CDR3 reads CASTPQGGYEQYF. The CDR3 DNA reads TGTGCCAGCACCCCACAGGGGGGGTACGAGCAGTACTTC.

The rearrangement joins TRBV4-1 to TRBJ2-7; tentative D call: TRBD1 (5 bases). Germline lookup yields CDR1 MGHRA and CDR2 YSYEKL. Trimming left V 0 bases short and J 2 bases short, with 11 bases between. CDR3 length: 15 amino acids. The CDR3 is CASSQEGPVAYEQYF. The CDR3 region has the DNA TGCGCCAGCAGCCAAGAGGGGCCAGTCGCCTACGAGCAGTACTTC.

The chain employs TRBV14 and TRBJ2-1, with TRBD1 as a possible D gene (6 bases). The V gene lost 10 bases and the J gene lost 6 bases, with 22 bases spanning the gap. This CDR3 has 15 amino acids. Germline CDR1 and CDR2: SGHDN and FVKESK. CDR3 amino acids: CATGVGRSESNEQFF. CDR3 nucleotides: TGTGCCACAGGGGTTGGCAGGTCGGAGTCCAATGAGCAGTTCTTC.

V usage is TRBV29-1 and J usage is TRBJ1-1; D gene uncertain. This CDR3 contains 13 residues. CDR1 and CDR2 (germline): SQVTM, ANQGSEA. The V gene lost 7 bases and the J gene lost 3 bases, with 15 bases spanning the gap. Here the CDR3 reads CSGGEQAYTEAFF. The CDR3 nucleotides read TGCAGCGGTGGCGAGCAGGCGTACACTGAAGCTTTCTTT.

The chain links TRBV5-8 to TRBJ1-5, with D possibly being TRBD1 (5 bases). CDR1 and CDR2 from the germline V gene are SGHTS and YDEGEE. The CDR3 loop spans 16 amino acids. V was cut by 5 bases and J by 0 bases, with 15 bases left in between. CDR3 sequence reads: CASRGGGLYSNQPQHF. As DNA, the CDR3 is TGTGCCAGCAGGGGGGGTGGCCTTTATAGCAATCAGCCCCAGCATTTT.

The chain recombines TRBV6-6 with TRBJ1-1; maybe TRBD1 (6 bases). V was clipped by 7 bases and J by 5 bases, with 14 bases between them. The CDR3 spans 13 residues. The germline gives CDR1 MNHNY, CDR2 SVGAGI (reference sequence). CDR3 in DNA: TGTGCCAGCACTAACGAGGGGGATACTGAAGCTTTCTTT. As protein: CASTNEGDTEAFF.

The J gene is TRBJ2-3, the V gene TRBV5-4, with D possibly TRBD1 on 5 matching bases. There are 16 residues in the CDR3. V lost 7 bases and J lost 1, with 19 bases in between. The germline V gene has CDR1 SGHNT and CDR2 YYREEE (reference sequence). The CDR3 region is CASLTLGAYGTDTQYF. CDR3 nucleotide sequence: TGTGCCAGCCTGACGTTAGGGGCTTACGGCACAGATACGCAGTATTTT.

This sequence joins TRBV27 and TRBJ2-1, with 9 bases aligning to TRBD2. Germline V CDR1 and CDR2: MNHEY, SMNVEV (reference sequence). Trimming at V came to 2 bases and at J to 1 base, leaving 3 bases not matched to a gene. The CDR3 contains 16 residues. CDR3 nucleotides: TGTGCCAGCAGTTTAGCGGGGGGGGATTCCTACAATGAGCAGTTCTTC. Its translation: CASSLAGGDSYNEQFF.

The V gene is TRBV6-1, the J gene TRBJ1-4, with D possibly TRBD1 on 5 matching bases. The length of the CDR3 is 17 residues. Per the germline V gene, CDR1 is MNHNS and CDR2 is SASEGT. V was shortened by 2 bases and J by 8 bases, with 21 bases between the two germline ends. The DNA for the CDR3 is TGTGCCAGCAGTGAACATAAGCGAGCAGGCCGGGGGGAAAAACTGTTTTTT. Encoded protein: CASSEHKRAGRGEKLFF.

This chain joins TRBV6-5 and TRBJ2-7; 8 nucleotides line up with TRBD1. The trim removed 6 bases at V and 2 bases at J, leaving 6 bases unmatched. Germline CDR1 MNHEY, CDR2 SVGAGI. The CDR3 is 14 residues long. The CDR3 DNA is TGTGCCAGCAGGATGGGGACAGGCCCCTACGAGCAGTACTTC. Its protein product is CASRMGTGPYEQYF.

V is TRBV6-5 and J is TRBJ2-5, with a possible D match to TRBD1 (6 bases). The CDR3 totals 14 residues. The V end lost 2 bases, the J end lost 11 bases, and 18 bases lay between the germline ends. CDR1 is MNHEY and CDR2 is SVGAGI in the germline V gene. The CDR3 is CASSYPAGVGEQYF. CDR3 nucleotides: TGTGCCAGCAGTTACCCCGCAGGGGTTGGGGAGCAGTACTTC.

V is TRBV5-4 and J is TRBJ1-2, with 7 nucleotides matching TRBD1. V gave up 3 bases and J gave up 5 bases; unmatched junction bases: 4. Germline CDR1 is SGHNT and CDR2 is YYREEE (reference sequence). This CDR3 region has 13 residues. This CDR3 is CASSSGQTYGYTF. CDR3 coding DNA: TGTGCCAGCAGCTCGGGACAGACATATGGCTACACCTTC.

The V and J genes are TRBV19 and TRBJ1-3; 7 bases match TRBD1. The J segment lost 0 bases and the V segment lost 5 bases, leaving 7 bases of the junction unmatched. The V gene's germline CDR1 is LNHDA and CDR2 SQIVND (reference sequence). This CDR3 is built from 16 residues. The CDR3: CASSESGTVSGNTIYF. CDR3 in DNA: TGTGCCAGTAGTGAGTCGGGGACAGTCTCTGGAAACACCATATATTTT.

The chain combines TRBV4-1 with TRBJ2-4; TRBD2 matches 7 bases. With 0 bases clipped from V and 1 base from J, the junction kept 9 bases outside the gene matches. Germline V gene sequence: CDR1 MGHRA, CDR2 YSYEKL. The CDR3 is made up of 18 amino acids. CDR3 loop: CASSQDTVGEGAKNIQYF. CDR3 DNA: TGCGCCAGCAGCCAAGATACGGTCGGGGAGGGGGCCAAAAACATTCAGTACTTC.

The V gene is TRBV7-8, the J gene TRBJ2-7, with TRBD1 matching 8 bases. The J segment lost 6 bases and the V segment lost 4 bases, leaving 14 bases of the junction unmatched. The CDR3 sequence is 16 residues long. Germline CDR1 reads SGHVS; CDR2 reads FQNEAQ. CDR3 protein: CASSSRTGTYVGEQYF. In DNA form, the CDR3 reads TGTGCCAGCAGCTCACGGACAGGGACGTATGTAGGCGAGCAGTACTTC.